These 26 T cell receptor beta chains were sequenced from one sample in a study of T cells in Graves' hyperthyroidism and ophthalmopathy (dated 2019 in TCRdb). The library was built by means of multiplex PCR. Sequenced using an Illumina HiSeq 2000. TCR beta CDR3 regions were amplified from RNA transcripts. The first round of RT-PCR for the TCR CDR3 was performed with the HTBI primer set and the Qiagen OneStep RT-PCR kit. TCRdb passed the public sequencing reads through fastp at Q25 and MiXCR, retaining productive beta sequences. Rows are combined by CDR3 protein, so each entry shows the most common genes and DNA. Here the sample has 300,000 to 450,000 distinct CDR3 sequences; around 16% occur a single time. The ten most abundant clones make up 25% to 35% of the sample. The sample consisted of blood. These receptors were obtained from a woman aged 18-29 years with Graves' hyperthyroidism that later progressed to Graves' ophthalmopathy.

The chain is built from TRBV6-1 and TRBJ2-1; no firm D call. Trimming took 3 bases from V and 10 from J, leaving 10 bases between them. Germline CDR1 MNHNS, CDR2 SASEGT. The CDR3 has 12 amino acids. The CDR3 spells CASSDWGNEQFF. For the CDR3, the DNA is TGTGCCAGCAGTGATTGGGGAAACGAGCAGTTCTTC.

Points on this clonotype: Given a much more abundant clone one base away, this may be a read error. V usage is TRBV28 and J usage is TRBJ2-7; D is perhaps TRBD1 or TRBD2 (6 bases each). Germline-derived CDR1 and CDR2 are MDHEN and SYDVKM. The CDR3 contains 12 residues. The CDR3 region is CASQQGGYKQYF. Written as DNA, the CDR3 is TGTGCCTCACAACAGGGAGGCTACAAGCAGTACTTC.

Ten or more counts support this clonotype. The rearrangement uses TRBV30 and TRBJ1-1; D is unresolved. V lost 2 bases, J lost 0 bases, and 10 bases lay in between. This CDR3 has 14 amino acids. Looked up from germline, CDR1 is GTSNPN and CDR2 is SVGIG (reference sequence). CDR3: CAWSRASMNTEAFF. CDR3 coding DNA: TGTGCCTGGAGTAGGGCGTCTATGAACACTGAAGCTTTCTTT.

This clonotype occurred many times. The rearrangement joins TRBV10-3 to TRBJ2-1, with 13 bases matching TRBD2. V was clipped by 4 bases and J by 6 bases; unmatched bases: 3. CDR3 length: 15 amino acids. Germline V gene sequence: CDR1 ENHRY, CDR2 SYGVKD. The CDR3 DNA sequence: TGTGCCATCAGTGGACTAGCGGGAGGTACCAATGAGCAGTTCTTC. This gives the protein CAISGLAGGTNEQFF.

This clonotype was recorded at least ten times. The DNA of the CDR3 is TGCGCCAGCAAGGAGGGACCGGCGGCCTACGAGCAGTACTTC. It translates to CASKEGPAAYEQYF. The chain links TRBV5-1 to TRBJ2-7, with D perhaps matching TRBD2 (6 bases). The CDR3 has 14 residues. Germline CDR1 is SGHRS and CDR2 is YFSETQ. V was cut by 6 bases and J by 2 bases, with 15 bases left in between.

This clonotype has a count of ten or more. In nucleotides, the CDR3 is TGTGCCAGCAGCCGTACTAGCGGGAGGAGCGAGCAGTACTTC. Encoded protein: CASSRTSGRSEQYF. The chain has TRBV4-2 and TRBJ2-7; 12 bases fit TRBD2. This CDR3 comprises 14 residues. The V and J ends lost 4 bases and 6 bases, in that order; junction bases with no gene match: 4. Germline V gene lookup returns CDR1 LGHNA and CDR2 YNFKEQ.

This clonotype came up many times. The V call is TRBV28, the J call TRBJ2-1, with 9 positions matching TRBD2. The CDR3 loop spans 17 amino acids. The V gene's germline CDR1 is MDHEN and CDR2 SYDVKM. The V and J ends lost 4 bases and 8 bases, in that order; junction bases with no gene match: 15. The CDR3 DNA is TGTGCCAGCAGTTCTGGGTCAGGGCTAGCGGGATTCGATGAGCAGTTCTTC. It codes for CASSSGSGLAGFDEQFF. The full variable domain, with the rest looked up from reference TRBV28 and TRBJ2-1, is DVKVTQSSRYLVKRTGEKVFLECVQDMDHENMFWYRQDPGLGLRLIYFSYDVKMKEKGDIPEGYSVSREKKERFSLILESASTNQTSMYLCASSSGSGLAGFDEQFFGPGTRLTVL.

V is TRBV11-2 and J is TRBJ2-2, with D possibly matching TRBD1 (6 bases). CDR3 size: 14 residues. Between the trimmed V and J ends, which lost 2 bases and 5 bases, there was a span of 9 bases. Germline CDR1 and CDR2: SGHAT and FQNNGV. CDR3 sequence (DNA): TGTGCCAGCAGCTTACAGGGGAGAACCGGGGAGCTGTTTTTT. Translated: CASSLQGRTGELFF.

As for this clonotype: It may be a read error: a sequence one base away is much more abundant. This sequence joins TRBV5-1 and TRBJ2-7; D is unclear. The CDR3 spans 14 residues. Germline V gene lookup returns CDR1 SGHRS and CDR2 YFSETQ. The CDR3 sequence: CASSSGIHGHEPYF. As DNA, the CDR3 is TGCGCCAGCAGCTCTGGGATTCACGGCCACGAGCCGTACTTC.

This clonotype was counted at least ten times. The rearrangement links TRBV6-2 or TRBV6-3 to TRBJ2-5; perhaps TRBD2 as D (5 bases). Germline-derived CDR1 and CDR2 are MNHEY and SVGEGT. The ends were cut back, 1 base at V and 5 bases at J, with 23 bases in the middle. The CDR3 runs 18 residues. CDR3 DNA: TGTGCCAGCAGTTACTTACCCGCGCGGGTCCAATTTCGGGAGACCCAGTACTTC. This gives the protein CASSYLPARVQFRETQYF.

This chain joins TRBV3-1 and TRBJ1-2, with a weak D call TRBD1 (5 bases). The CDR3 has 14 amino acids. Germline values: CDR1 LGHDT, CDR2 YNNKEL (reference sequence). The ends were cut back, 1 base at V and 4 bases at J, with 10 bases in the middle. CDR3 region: CASSQGGGGYGYTF. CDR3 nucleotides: TGTGCCAGCAGCCAAGGGGGGGGTGGCTATGGCTACACCTTC.

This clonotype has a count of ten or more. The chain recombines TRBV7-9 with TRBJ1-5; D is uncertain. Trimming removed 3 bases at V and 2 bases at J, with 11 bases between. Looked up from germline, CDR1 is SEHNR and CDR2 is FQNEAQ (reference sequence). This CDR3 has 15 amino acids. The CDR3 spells CASSLEGNGNQPQHF. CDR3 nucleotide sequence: TGTGCCAGCAGCTTGGAAGGGAACGGCAATCAGCCCCAGCATTTT.

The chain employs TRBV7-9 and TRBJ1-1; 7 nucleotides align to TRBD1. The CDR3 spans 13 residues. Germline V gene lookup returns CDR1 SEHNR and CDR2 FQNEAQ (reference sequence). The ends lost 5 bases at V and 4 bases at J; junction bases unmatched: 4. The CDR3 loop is CASSADRATEAFF. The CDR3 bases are TGTGCCAGCAGCGCTGACAGGGCCACTGAAGCTTTCTTT.

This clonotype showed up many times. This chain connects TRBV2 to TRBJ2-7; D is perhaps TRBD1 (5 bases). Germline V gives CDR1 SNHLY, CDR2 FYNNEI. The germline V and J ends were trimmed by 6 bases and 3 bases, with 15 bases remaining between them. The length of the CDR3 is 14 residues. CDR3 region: CASSVTGVIYEQYF. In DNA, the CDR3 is TGTGCCAGCAGCGTTACAGGTGTAATCTACGAGCAGTACTTC.

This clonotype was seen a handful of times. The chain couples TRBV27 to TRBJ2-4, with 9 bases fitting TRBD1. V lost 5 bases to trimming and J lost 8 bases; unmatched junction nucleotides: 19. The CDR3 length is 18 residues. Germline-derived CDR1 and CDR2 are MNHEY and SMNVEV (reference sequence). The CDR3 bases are TGTGCCAGCAGTCCCTCCCCGACCAGGACAGGGGATGGAGACATTCAGTACTTC. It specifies CASSPSPTRTGDGDIQYF.

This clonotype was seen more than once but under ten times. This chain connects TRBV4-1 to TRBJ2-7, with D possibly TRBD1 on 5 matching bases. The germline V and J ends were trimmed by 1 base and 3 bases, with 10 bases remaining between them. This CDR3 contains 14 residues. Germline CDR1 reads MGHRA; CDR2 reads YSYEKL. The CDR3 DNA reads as TGCGCCAGCAGCCAAGCCCAGGGAAGCTACGAGCAGTACTTC. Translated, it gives CASSQAQGSYEQYF.

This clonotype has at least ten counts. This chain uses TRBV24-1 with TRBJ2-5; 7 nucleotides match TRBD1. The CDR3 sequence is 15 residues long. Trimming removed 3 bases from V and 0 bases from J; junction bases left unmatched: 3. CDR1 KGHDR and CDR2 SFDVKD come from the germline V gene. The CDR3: CATSDGQAYQETQYF. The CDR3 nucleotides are TGTGCCACCAGTGATGGACAGGCGTACCAAGAGACCCAGTACTTC.

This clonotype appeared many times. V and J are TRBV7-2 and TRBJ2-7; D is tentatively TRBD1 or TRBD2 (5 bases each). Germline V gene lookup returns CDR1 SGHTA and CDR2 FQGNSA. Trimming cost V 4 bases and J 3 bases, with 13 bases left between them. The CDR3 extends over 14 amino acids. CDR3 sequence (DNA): TGTGCCAGCAGCTCGGACTTGGGGGTCTACGAGCAGTACTTC. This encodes CASSSDLGVYEQYF.

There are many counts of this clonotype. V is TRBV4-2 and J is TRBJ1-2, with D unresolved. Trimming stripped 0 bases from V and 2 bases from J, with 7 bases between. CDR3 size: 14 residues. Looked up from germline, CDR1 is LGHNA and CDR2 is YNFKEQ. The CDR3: CASSQDRTNYGYTF. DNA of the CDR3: TGTGCCAGCAGCCAAGACAGGACCAACTATGGCTACACCTTC.

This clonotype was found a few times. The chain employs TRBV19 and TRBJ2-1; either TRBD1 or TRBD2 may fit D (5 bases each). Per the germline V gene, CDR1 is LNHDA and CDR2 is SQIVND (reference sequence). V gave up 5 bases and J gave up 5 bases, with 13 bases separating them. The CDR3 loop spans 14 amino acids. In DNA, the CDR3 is TGTGCCAGTAGTCCGGGGCCCTGGCACAATGAGCAGTTCTTC. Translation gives CASSPGPWHNEQFF.

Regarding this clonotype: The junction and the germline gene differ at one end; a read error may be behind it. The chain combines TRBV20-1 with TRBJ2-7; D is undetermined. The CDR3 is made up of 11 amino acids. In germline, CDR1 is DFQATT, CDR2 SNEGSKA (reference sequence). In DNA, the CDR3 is TGCAATGCTTTTGATGGGAACGAGCAGTACTTC. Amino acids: CNAFDGNEQYF.

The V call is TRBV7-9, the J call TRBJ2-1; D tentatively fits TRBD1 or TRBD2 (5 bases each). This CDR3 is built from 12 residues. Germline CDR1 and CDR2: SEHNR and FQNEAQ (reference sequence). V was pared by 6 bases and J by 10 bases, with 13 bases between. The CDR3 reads CASRGPGREQFF. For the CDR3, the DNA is TGTGCCAGCAGGGGACCGGGACGCGAGCAGTTCTTC. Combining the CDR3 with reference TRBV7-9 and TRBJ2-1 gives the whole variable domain DTGVSQNPRHKITKRGQNVTFRCDPISEHNRLYWYRQTLGQGPEFLTYFQNEAQLEKSRLLSDRFSAERPKGSFSTLEIQRTEQGDSAMYLCASRGPGREQFFGPGTRLTVL.

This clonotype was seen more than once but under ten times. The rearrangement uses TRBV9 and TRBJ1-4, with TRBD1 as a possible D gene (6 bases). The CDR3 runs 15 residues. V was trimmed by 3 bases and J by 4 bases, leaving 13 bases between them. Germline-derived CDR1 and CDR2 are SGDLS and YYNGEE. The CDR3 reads CASSDGAGVNEKLFF. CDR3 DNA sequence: TGTGCCAGCAGCGACGGAGCAGGGGTTAATGAAAAACTGTTTTTT.

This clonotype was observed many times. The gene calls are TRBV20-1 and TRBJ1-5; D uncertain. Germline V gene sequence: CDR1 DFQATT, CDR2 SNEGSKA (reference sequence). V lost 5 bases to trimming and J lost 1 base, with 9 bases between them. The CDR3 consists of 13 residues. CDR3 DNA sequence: TGCAGTGCTCAAGGGAGGAGCAATCAGCCCCAGCATTTT. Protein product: CSAQGRSNQPQHF.

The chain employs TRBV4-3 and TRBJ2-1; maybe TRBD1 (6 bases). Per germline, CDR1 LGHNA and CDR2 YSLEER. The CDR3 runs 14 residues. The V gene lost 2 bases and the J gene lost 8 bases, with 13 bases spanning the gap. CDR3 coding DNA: TGCGCCAGCAGCCAAACAGGGCCCAGCTATGAGCAGTTCTTC. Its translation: CASSQTGPSYEQFF.

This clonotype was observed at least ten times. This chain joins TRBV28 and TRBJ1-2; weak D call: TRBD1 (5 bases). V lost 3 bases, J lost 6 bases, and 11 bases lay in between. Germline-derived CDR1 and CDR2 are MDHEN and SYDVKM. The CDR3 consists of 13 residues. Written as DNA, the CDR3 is TGTGCCAGCAGTTTTCGGGGGATAAATGGCTACACCTTC. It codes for CASSFRGINGYTF.